One sample yielded the 8 T cell receptor beta chains listed below, sequenced in a study of blood T cell repertoires in COVID-19. Only in-frame clones appear in the TCRdb table, and some are missing; sequencing was by immunoSEQ multiplex PCR. The table lists about 69,000 clones, roughly four fifths of them singletons. What was sequenced was peripheral blood. These receptors were collected from a man aged 50 to 59 with COVID-19, enrolled during active disease.

This sequence joins TRBV2 and TRBJ2-5, with 9 bases aligning to TRBD2. This CDR3 spans 15 amino acids. Germline trimming cut 4 bases from V and 6 bases from J; bases unmatched to any gene: 9. Germline assignment: CDR1 SNHLY and CDR2 FYNNEI. As DNA, the CDR3 is TGTGCCAGCAGTGGGGACGGCGGGGGGGCGCAGACCCAGTACTTC. This sequence encodes CASSGDGGGAQTQYF.

The V and J genes are TRBV15 and TRBJ1-5; D possibly corresponds to TRBD1 (6 bases). The germline V gene encodes CDR1 LNHNV and CDR2 YYDKDF (reference sequence). There are 19 residues in the CDR3. V dropped 4 bases and J dropped 3 bases, with 25 bases sitting between them. The CDR3 here is CATSTLWGGNPGANQPQHF. The DNA for the CDR3 is TGTGCCACCAGCACCCTATGGGGGGGGAACCCGGGGGCCAATCAGCCCCAGCATTTT.

The chain combines TRBV6-5 with TRBJ1-5; possibly TRBD1 for D (5 bases). Germline V gene sequence: CDR1 MNHEY, CDR2 SVGAGI. V lost 2 bases, J lost 1 base, and 9 bases lay in between. CDR3 length: 15 amino acids. The DNA for the CDR3 is TGTGCCAGCAGTTACGCAGGGTCGAGCAATCAGCCCCAGCATTTT. This sequence encodes CASSYAGSSNQPQHF.

This chain's CDR3 is CASSLTDEQYF. The CDR3 DNA follows: TGTGCCAGCAGCTTAACGGACGAGCAGTACTTC. The J gene is TRBJ2-7, the V gene TRBV7-9; D is undetermined. The CDR3 spans 11 residues. In germline, CDR1 is SEHNR, CDR2 FQNEAQ (reference sequence). Trimming took off 2 bases at V and 5 bases at J, with 4 bases between the two ends. Complete variable domain (other parts from reference TRBV7-9 and TRBJ2-7): DTGVSQNPRHKITKRGQNVTFRCDPISEHNRLYWYRQTLGQGPEFLTYFQNEAQLEKSRLLSDRFSAERPKGSFSTLEIQRTEQGDSAMYLCASSLTDEQYFGPGTRLTVT.

The chain links TRBV18 to TRBJ1-3, with TRBD1 matching 7 bases. CDR1 is KGHSH and CDR2 is LQKENI in the germline V gene. The CDR3 extends over 14 amino acids. V lost 3 bases to trimming and J lost 4 bases; unmatched junction nucleotides: 3. In DNA, the CDR3 is TGTGCCAGCTCACCGGGACAGAAAGGAAACACCATATATTTT. This translates into CASSPGQKGNTIYF. The full variable domain, with the rest looked up from reference TRBV18 and TRBJ1-3, is NAGVMQNPRHLVRRRGQEARLRCSPMKGHSHVYWYRQLPEEGLKFMVYLQKENIIDESGMPKERFSAEFPKEGPSILRIQQVVRGDSAAYFCASSPGQKGNTIYFGEGSWLTVV.

V usage is TRBV7-2 and J usage is TRBJ2-5, with D possibly being TRBD2 (6 bases). The CDR3 covers 16 residues. Trimming removed 0 bases at V and 5 bases at J, with 16 bases between. The germline gives CDR1 SGHTA, CDR2 FQGNSA. The CDR3 sequence: CASSLAGPHRGETQYF. CDR3 DNA: TGTGCCAGCAGCTTAGCGGGGCCACACCGGGGGGAGACCCAGTACTTC.

The chain links TRBV7-3 to TRBJ2-3; tentative D call: TRBD2 (5 bases). The CDR3 totals 14 residues. Germline V gene sequence: CDR1 SGHTA, CDR2 FQGTGA. V was pared by 2 bases and J by 2 bases, with 8 bases between. CDR3 residues: CASSLGSDTDTQYF. The DNA for the CDR3 is TGTGCCAGCAGCTTAGGTAGCGACACAGATACGCAGTATTTT.

The chain couples TRBV19 to TRBJ1-4, with 8 bases aligning to TRBD1. The V and J ends lost 7 bases and 6 bases, in that order; junction bases with no gene match: 7. This CDR3 spans 14 amino acids. CDR1 and CDR2 from the germline V gene are LNHDA and SQIVND (reference sequence). The CDR3: CASTEDREDEKLFF. DNA of the CDR3: TGTGCCAGTACGGAGGACAGGGAAGATGAAAAACTGTTTTTT. The full variable domain, with the rest looked up from reference TRBV19 and TRBJ1-4, is DGGITQSPKYLFRKEGQNVTLSCEQNLNHDAMYWYRQDPGQGLRLIYYSQIVNDFQKGDIAEGYSVSREKKESFPLTVTSAQKNPTAFYLCASTEDREDEKLFFGSGTQLSVL.